These 18 T cell receptor beta chains were sequenced from one sample in a study of cytomegalovirus exposure and HLA in healthy donors. PCR primers comprised 60 Vbeta and 13 Jbeta primers. The repertoire was sequenced with immunoSEQ multiplex PCR; TCRdb's copy has only in-frame clones and lacks some. The sample contains over 130,000 clones, roughly 78% of which appear only once. Specimen: PBMCs. These receptors all stem from a man between 50 and 59 years old in good health and CMV-seropositive.

Only a few counts were recorded for this clone. Mismatch with germline at one junction end may stem from a read error. V gene TRBV4-1 combines with J gene TRBJ1-1; TRBD1 is a possible D gene (5 bases). The CDR3 is 16 amino acids. Germline V gene data show CDR1 as MGHRA and CDR2 as YSYEKL. The CDR3 region is CASSQDNRQGDTEAFF. The CDR3, as DNA: TGTGCCAGCAGCCAAGATAACCGTCAGGGTGACACTGAAGCTTTCTTT.

This clone was detected a few times. The chain carries TRBV6-4 and TRBJ2-5; the D gene is possibly TRBD1 (6 bases). The V gene's germline CDR1 is MRHNA and CDR2 SNTAGT. With 3 bases removed from V and 7 bases from J, the gap between germline ends came to 12 bases. The CDR3 has 13 residues. The CDR3 coding sequence is TGTGCCAGCAGTGAACAGGGAACAGGGACCCAGTACTTC. It yields the protein CASSEQGTGTQYF.

The genes are TRBV5-4 and TRBJ2-1; D unclear. The CDR3 contains 14 residues. Germline V gives CDR1 SGHNT, CDR2 YYREEE (reference sequence). Trimming cost V 2 bases and J 8 bases, with 14 bases left between them. CDR3 sequence reads: CASSFGLPPHEQFF. Written as DNA, the CDR3 is TGTGCCAGCAGCTTCGGTCTACCCCCACATGAGCAGTTCTTC.

The V call is TRBV6-4, the J call TRBJ2-2; TRBD1 aligns across 8 bases. Germline trimming cut 6 bases from V and 5 bases from J; bases unmatched to any gene: 11. Germline V lookup: CDR1 MRHNA, CDR2 SNTAGT. The CDR3 spans 16 residues. CDR3 sequence reads: CASSLDRGAGTGELFF. The CDR3 DNA reads as TGTGCCAGCAGCCTCGACAGGGGAGCGGGTACCGGGGAGCTGTTTTTT.

This sequence joins TRBV2 and TRBJ1-2; 8 bases map to TRBD1. Germline loops: CDR1 SNHLY, CDR2 FYNNEI. The CDR3 loop spans 15 amino acids. Trimming at V came to 9 bases and at J to 8 bases, leaving 17 bases not matched to a gene. The CDR3 region has the DNA TGTGCCAGAGCCGGGGGGTGGCAGGGGGCTAAAGGCTACACCTTC. It yields the protein CARAGGWQGAKGYTF.

The V and J genes are TRBV9 and TRBJ2-1; TRBD2 matches at 12 bases. The trim removed 4 bases at V and 7 bases at J, leaving 6 bases unmatched. Germline CDR1 is SGDLS and CDR2 is YYNGEE. CDR3 size: 15 residues. In DNA form, the CDR3 reads TGTGCCAGCAGCTCGACTAGCGGGAGAGGGAATGAGCAGTTCTTC. This gives the protein CASSSTSGRGNEQFF.

The chain combines TRBV6-1 with TRBJ2-3; the D gene is possibly TRBD2 (5 bases). Germline V CDR1 and CDR2: MNHNS, SASEGT. CDR3 length: 13 amino acids. V was cut by 6 bases and J by 1 base, with 8 bases left in between. CDR3 in amino acids: CASSLLGTDTQYF. The CDR3 DNA sequence: TGTGCCAGCAGCTTACTAGGCACAGATACGCAGTATTTT.

The chain employs TRBV5-1 and TRBJ2-1, with 14 nucleotides matching TRBD2. Looked up from germline, CDR1 is SGHRS and CDR2 is YFSETQ. The CDR3 is 14 amino acids. V shed 4 bases, J shed 9 bases, and the junction held 3 bases outside the gene matches. The CDR3 region is CASSEGLAGVEQFF. The CDR3 nucleotides read TGCGCCAGCAGCGAGGGACTAGCGGGAGTTGAGCAGTTCTTC.

The chain links TRBV6-6 to TRBJ2-3; the D gene is possibly TRBD1 (6 bases). The CDR3 contains 14 residues. V lost 2 bases and J 6 bases, leaving 12 bases between the germline ends. CDR1 MNHNY and CDR2 SVGAGI come from the germline V gene (reference sequence). CDR3 DNA sequence: TGTGCCAGCAGTTACGCTGAAACAGGGGATACGCAGTATTTT. This codes for CASSYAETGDTQYF.

V gene TRBV20-1 combines with J gene TRBJ2-4; D is undetermined. CDR3 length: 11 amino acids. The germline V and J ends were trimmed by 6 bases and 7 bases, with 10 bases remaining between them. CDR1 and CDR2 (germline): DFQATT, SNEGSKA (reference sequence). The CDR3 DNA follows: TGCAGTGCCTCCCCCGGGAACATTCAGTACTTC. Protein sequence: CSASPGNIQYF.

The chain has TRBV19 and TRBJ2-3, with TRBD1 matching 11 bases. CDR3 length equals 16 residues. Germline V lookup: CDR1 LNHDA, CDR2 SQIVND (reference sequence). V lost 3 bases, J lost 2 bases, and 4 bases stayed unmatched. This CDR3 reads CASSIGTGGNTDTQYF. Written as DNA, the CDR3 is TGTGCCAGTAGTATCGGGACAGGGGGTAACACAGATACGCAGTATTTT. The full variable domain, in which reference TRBV19 and TRBJ2-3 provide the parts outside the CDR3, is DGGITQSPKYLFRKEGQNVTLSCEQNLNHDAMYWYRQDPGQGLRLIYYSQIVNDFQKGDIAEGYSVSREKKESFPLTVTSAQKNPTAFYLCASSIGTGGNTDTQYFGPGTRLTVL.

J is TRBJ2-5 and V is TRBV7-9, with 10 nucleotides matching TRBD1. The CDR3 is 14 residues long. Germline loops: CDR1 SEHNR, CDR2 FQNEAQ (reference sequence). The V and J ends lost 6 bases and 5 bases, in that order; junction bases with no gene match: 6. The CDR3 here is CASRRQGAGETQYF. CDR3 nucleotides: TGTGCCAGCAGACGACAGGGGGCCGGGGAGACCCAGTACTTC.

The gene calls are TRBV6-1 and TRBJ1-4; 11 bases map to TRBD1. Germline CDR1 and CDR2: MNHNS and SASEGT. After removal of 3 bases from V and 8 bases from J, the junction contained 11 bases not matched to a gene. The CDR3 spans 17 residues. The CDR3 DNA sequence: TGTGCCAGCAGTGATGGACAGGGGGCCGGAAGGGCGGAAAAACTGTTTTTT. It encodes CASSDGQGAGRAEKLFF.

The V and J genes are TRBV29-1 and TRBJ2-5; TRBD1 matches 8 bases. This CDR3 has 13 amino acids. Trimming removed 3 bases from V and 4 bases from J; junction bases left unmatched: 4. Germline loops: CDR1 SQVTM, CDR2 ANQGSEA. CDR3 amino acids: CSVEDRERETQYF. Here the CDR3 DNA reads TGCAGCGTTGAGGACAGGGAACGAGAGACCCAGTACTTC.

This chain links TRBV25-1 with TRBJ2-7, with D possibly being TRBD2 (5 bases). The V end lost 10 bases, the J end lost 3 bases, and 13 bases lay between the germline ends. The CDR3 runs to 12 residues. The germline gives CDR1 MGHDK, CDR2 SYGVNS. The DNA for the CDR3 is TGTGCCACCCGGGGTTCGGGCTACGAGCAGTACTTC. Translated: CATRGSGYEQYF.

This chain links TRBV2 with TRBJ2-5; 8 bases agree with TRBD1. Germline trimming cut 8 bases from V and 9 bases from J; bases unmatched to any gene: 11. The V gene's germline CDR1 is SNHLY and CDR2 FYNNEI. The CDR3 covers 13 residues. The CDR3 sequence: CASGRQGQEAQYF. DNA of the CDR3: TGTGCCAGCGGTAGACAGGGACAGGAGGCCCAGTACTTC.

The chain has TRBV6-6 and TRBJ2-7; D might be TRBD1 (6 bases). Looked up from germline, CDR1 is MNHNY and CDR2 is SVGAGI (reference sequence). The V end lost 6 bases, the J end lost 3 bases, and 9 bases lay between the germline ends. The CDR3 length is 12 residues. CDR3 protein: CASRTDSYEQYF. As DNA, the CDR3 is TGTGCCAGCAGGACGGACAGCTACGAGCAGTACTTC.

The chain employs TRBV5-1 and TRBJ2-5; TRBD1 matches at 7 bases. Germline values: CDR1 SGHRS, CDR2 YFSETQ. This CDR3 comprises 14 residues. The junction had 4 bases not matched to a gene; V was cut back by 0 bases and J by 5 bases. The CDR3: CASSLADREETQYF. For the CDR3, the DNA is TGCGCCAGCAGCTTGGCCGACAGGGAGGAGACCCAGTACTTC.